This T cell receptor beta chain comes out of a study of shared clonotypes between healthy human individuals. Study findings and constraints: How much donors shared clonotypes was expected to be affected by sequencing depth.

Every donor was a Caucasian adult from Nashville, Tennessee. The unsorted samples had around 86 million PBMCs used for genomic DNA. The germline gives CDR1 LNHDA, CDR2 SQIVND (reference sequence). CDR3 length: 13 amino acids. V gave up 7 bases and J gave up 8 bases, with 15 bases separating them. Turning to this clone: Antigen: not known.

Every unsorted PBMC PCR replicate was loaded with about 300 ng DNA, roughly 32,000 T cell genomes. Sequenced by immunoSEQ multiplex PCR; TCRdb stores in-frame clones only, minus some. The sample has around 510,000 clones, around three quarters seen once. The sequenced material came from PBMCs. V usage is TRBV19 and J usage is TRBJ2-1, with a possible D match to TRBD2 (6 bases). The clonotype originates from a woman aged 40 to 50 in good health. Some clones in this sample may be carry-over from other donors' samples. The CDR3 protein is CASTRGGNYEQFF. CDR3 DNA: TGTGCCAGTACCCGTGGCGGGAACTATGAGCAGTTCTTC.